This TCR beta chain was captured in a study of blood T cell repertoires in COVID-19. Study as a whole: From T cells, B-cell-depleted T cells, or PBMCs came the material, which was cDNA or gDNA.

Sequencing used immunoSEQ multiplex PCR; TCRdb keeps in-frame clones, though not all of them. This sample has roughly 60,000 clones, with roughly 85% found just once. This CDR3 contains 17 residues. Germline V gives CDR1 SGHNT, CDR2 YENEEA. After removal of 5 bases from V and 6 bases from J, the junction contained 12 bases not matched to a gene. The sequencing input was peripheral blood. The receptor comes from a human donor in a cohort sampled during active COVID-19. The chain uses TRBV11-3 and TRBJ2-2, with TRBD1 matching over 10 bases. The CDR3 loop reads CASSPSPGTGVPGELFF. Written as DNA, the CDR3 is TGTGCCAGCAGCCCGTCCCCGGGGACAGGGGTCCCCGGGGAGCTGTTTTTT.